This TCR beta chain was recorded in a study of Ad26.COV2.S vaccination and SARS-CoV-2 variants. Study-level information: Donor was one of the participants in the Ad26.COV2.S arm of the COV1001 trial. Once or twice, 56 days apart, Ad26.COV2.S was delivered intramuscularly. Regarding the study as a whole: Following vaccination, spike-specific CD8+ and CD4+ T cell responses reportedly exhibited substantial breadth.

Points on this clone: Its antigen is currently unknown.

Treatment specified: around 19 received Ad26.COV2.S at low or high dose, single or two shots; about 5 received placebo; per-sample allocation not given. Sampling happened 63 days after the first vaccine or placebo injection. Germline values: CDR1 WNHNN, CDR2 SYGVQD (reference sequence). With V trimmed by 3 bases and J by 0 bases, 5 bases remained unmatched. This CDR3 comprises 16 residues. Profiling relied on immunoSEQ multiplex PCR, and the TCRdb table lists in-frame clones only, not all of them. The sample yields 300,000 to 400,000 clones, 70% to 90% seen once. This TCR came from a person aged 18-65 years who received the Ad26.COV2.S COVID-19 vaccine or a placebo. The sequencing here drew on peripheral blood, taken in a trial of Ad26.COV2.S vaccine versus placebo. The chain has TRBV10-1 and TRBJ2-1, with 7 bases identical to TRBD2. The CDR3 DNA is TGCGCCAGCAGTGATGGGCTAGCGGCCTCCTACAATGAGCAGTTCTTC. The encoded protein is CASSDGLAASYNEQFF.